This is a list of T cell receptor beta chains from one sample in a study of cytomegalovirus exposure and HLA in healthy donors. Profiled with immunoSEQ multiplex PCR; TCRdb holds only in-frame clones, not every one. The sample includes roughly 98,000 clones, 81% of them seen just once. The sequencing input was PBMCs. The receptors here all came from a man between 35 and 55 years old in good health and CMV-seronegative. CDR3s include the opening cysteine and the closing phenylalanine or tryptophan. Fields, in order: J gene, D gene, V gene, clone size, CDR3 DNA, CDR3 protein. A D gene is named only where the DNA matches it firmly. Size values are once, few and many counts, or a class for expanded clones, and some rows have none.

>TRBJ2-1|-|TRBV29-1|-
TGCAGCGTTGAAGACAGGGGCTCCTACAATGAGCAGTTCTTC
CSVEDRGSYNEQFF
>TRBJ1-2|TRBD1|TRBV5-1|few
TGCGCCAGCAGCCGGGGACAGGGAGACTATGGCTACACCTTC
CASSRGQGDYGYTF
>TRBJ1-2|-|TRBV5-5|-
TGTGCCAGCAGCTTGGGACAGAACGCTTATAGCTACACCTTC
CASSLGQNAYSYTF
>TRBJ2-7|-|TRBV20-1|few
TGCAGTGCAAGAACAGGGCGGGAGCAGTACTTC
CSARTGREQYF
>TRBJ2-1|TRBD1|TRBV5-4|-
TGTGCCAGCAGCTTGGTGACAGGGGGCTTCAATGAGCAGTTCTTC
CASSLVTGGFNEQFF
>TRBJ2-1|-|TRBV7-8|-
TGTGCCAGCAGCCTTCAGGGATACAATGAGCAGTTCTTC
CASSLQGYNEQFF
>TRBJ1-2|TRBD1|TRBV18|once
TGTGCCAGCTCACCACGCGGGGACAGTGACTATGGCTACACCTTC
CASSPRGDSDYGYTF
>TRBJ2-2|-|TRBV15|once
TGTGCCACCAGCAAAGACCCCGGGGGGCCGAACACCGGGGAGCTGTTTTTT
CATSKDPGGPNTGELFF
>TRBJ2-2|-|TRBV5-6|-
TGTGCCAGCAGCTTGTGGGGCACCCACACCGGGGAGCTGTTTTTT
CASSLWGTHTGELFF
>TRBJ1-3|-|TRBV5-1|-
TGCGCCAGCAGCTTGGGGACAAACTCTGGAAACACCATATATTTT
CASSLGTNSGNTIYF
>TRBJ1-2|TRBD1|TRBV5-1|few
TGCGCCAGCAGCTTGACCCCGGGACAGACACAGTTTTATGGCTACACCTTC
CASSLTPGQTQFYGYTF
>TRBJ1-3|TRBD1|TRBV7-9|once
TGTGCCACTTTGGGGACCGGGACAGGGTCGACTGGAAACACCATATATTTT
CATLGTGTGSTGNTIYF
>TRBJ2-5|-|TRBV7-8|once
TGTGCCAGCAGCACGGAAGAGACCCAGTACTTC
CASSTEETQYF
>TRBJ2-3|-|TRBV5-1|once
TGCGCCAGCAGCGGAGGGTATGGGACAGATACGCAGTATTTT
CASSGGYGTDTQYF
>TRBJ2-7|-|TRBV7-2|-
TGTGCCAGCAGCAACGGACAGTTTTCTCTCTACGAGCAGTACTTC
CASSNGQFSLYEQYF
>TRBJ2-6|TRBD1|TRBV5-1|-
TGCGCCAGCAGCTCAAAAACAGGGGGAGGTGCGGGGGCCAACGTCCTGACTTTC
CASSSKTGGGAGANVLTF
>TRBJ1-5|-|TRBV27|-
TGTGCCAGTCCTAAGAGCAATCAGCCCCAGCATTTT
CASPKSNQPQHF
>TRBJ2-3|TRBD1|TRBV19|-
TGTGCCAGTAGTACCAGGACAGGGGGATCCCCAGATACGCAGTATTTT
CASSTRTGGSPDTQYF
>TRBJ1-4|TRBD1|TRBV18|-
TGTGCCAGCTCACCGGGACAGGGGGCGAGTGAAAAACTGTTTTTT
CASSPGQGASEKLFF
>TRBJ1-1|-|TRBV5-6|-
TGTGCCAGCAGCGTGGGTACAGGGTTGGCCACTGAAGCTTTCTTT
CASSVGTGLATEAFF
>TRBJ2-7|-|TRBV2|few
TGTGCCAGCAGTTCGGACTATTCCTACGAGCAGTACTTC
CASSSDYSYEQYF
>TRBJ2-1|TRBD2|TRBV7-8|-
TGTGCCAGCAGCGATCGACTAGCGTCAACATACAATGAGCAGTTCTTC
CASSDRLASTYNEQFF
>TRBJ2-7|-|TRBV6-1|-
TGTGCCAGCACCCTTGGCGTTGGGGGCGCCTACGAGCAGTACTTC
CASTLGVGGAYEQYF
>TRBJ2-5|-|TRBV7-7|-
TGTGCCAGCAGCCCAGCGGACCAAGAGACCCAGTACTTC
CASSPADQETQYF
>TRBJ1-2|TRBD1|TRBV19|-
TGTGCCAGTAGTCCGTGGGGGACAGGGCAAATTGCTAACTATGGCTACACCTTC
CASSPWGTGQIANYGYTF
>TRBJ2-3|TRBD2|TRBV7-2|-
TGTGCCAGCAGCCAGACTAGCGGGGGGGCGAGTGTCACAGATACGCAGTATTTT
CASSQTSGGASVTDTQYF
>TRBJ1-2|-|TRBV28|-
TGTGCCAGTGGAGTTGACTATGGCTACACCTTC
CASGVDYGYTF
>TRBJ2-1|TRBD2|TRBV6-4|-
TGTGCCAGCAGATTACTAGCGGGGTCCCGGGGGGAGCAGTTCTTC
CASRLLAGSRGEQFF
>TRBJ2-7|-|TRBV7-9|-
TGTGCCAGCGACTTGGCAGGGGGGTCCGAGCAGTACTTC
CASDLAGGSEQYF
>TRBJ1-2|TRBD1|TRBV5-1|-
TGCGCCAGCAGCACAACTCTGGACAGGGCTCGCTATGGCTACACCTTC
CASSTTLDRARYGYTF
>TRBJ1-2|TRBD1|TRBV9|-
TGTGCCAGCAGCGTCACGGGTCAGGGGGCTGCCTATGGCTACACCTTC
CASSVTGQGAAYGYTF
>TRBJ2-5|-|TRBV6-1|-
TGTGCCAGCAGTGGGGGAGGAGGGGCGGAGACCCAGTACTTC
CASSGGGGAETQYF
>TRBJ1-2|TRBD1|TRBV9|-
TGTGCCAGCAGCATCCGAGGGGGCGGCTATGGCTACACCTTC
CASSIRGGGYGYTF
>TRBJ1-2|-|TRBV29-1|-
TGCAGCGTTGAGGGGCTCGGCTCTAACTATGGCTACACCTTC
CSVEGLGSNYGYTF
>TRBJ1-1|-|TRBV6-1|-
TGTGCCAGCAGTGAAGCTTTCCGTGAAGCTTTCTTT
CASSEAFREAFF
>TRBJ1-3|TRBD1|TRBV29-1|-
TGCAGCGTCGGGACAGCTGGAAACACCATATATTTT
CSVGTAGNTIYF
>TRBJ2-7|TRBD1|TRBV29-1|few
TGCAGCGTTGCGTGGACAGGGTCAATCTACGAGCAGTACTTC
CSVAWTGSIYEQYF
>TRBJ2-5|-|TRBV7-6|-
TGTGCCAGCAGCTCGGTGGGGCCCCCACGGGAGACCCAGTACTTC
CASSSVGPPRETQYF
>TRBJ1-1|TRBD1|TRBV14|-
TGTGCCAGCAGCCAAGACCCCCGACAGGGTATGACTGAAGCTTTCTTT
CASSQDPRQGMTEAFF
>TRBJ2-1|TRBD1|TRBV2|-
TGTGCCAGCATCACAGGGGCAACTACCTACAATGAGCAGTTCTTC
CASITGATTYNEQFF
>TRBJ2-2|TRBD1|TRBV11-2|-
TGTGCCAGCAGGACGGTAGGGGGCGCAGGGACCGGGGAGCTGTTTTTT
CASRTVGGAGTGELFF
>TRBJ1-1|TRBD1|TRBV27|-
TGTGCCAGCAGTTTTCTGGGACAGAGAATGAACACTGAAGCTTTCTTT
CASSFLGQRMNTEAFF
>TRBJ2-3|TRBD2|TRBV6-5|-
TGTGCCAGCAGTTACTCGAGGCGGGGGGGCCCCGGGACGCAGTATTTT
CASSYSRRGGPGTQYF
>TRBJ2-2|-|TRBV5-1|-
TGCGCCAGCAGCTTGCAGGGGCCCGGGGAGCTGTTTTTT
CASSLQGPGELFF
>TRBJ1-4|-|TRBV4-2|-
TGTGCCAGCAGCTCTCGGCAGGGAGGAGAAAAACTGTTTTTT
CASSSRQGGEKLFF
>TRBJ2-7|TRBD2|TRBV28|-
TGTGCCAGCAGTTCCCGGACTAGCGGGGTACCTTCCTACGAGCAGTACTTC
CASSSRTSGVPSYEQYF
>TRBJ2-2|-|TRBV6-5|-
TGTGCCAGCAGTTACTCGAGCGGGAACACCGGGGAGCTGTTTTTT
CASSYSSGNTGELFF
>TRBJ2-7|TRBD2|TRBV7-2|-
TGTGCCAGCAGCCCCCTCGCGGGGGGGAACTACGAGCAGTACTTC
CASSPLAGGNYEQYF
>TRBJ2-7|-|TRBV25-1|-
TGTGCCAGCAGTGCCCGGGACATTCCCTACGAGCAGTACTTC
CASSARDIPYEQYF
>TRBJ2-3|TRBD2|TRBV4-1|few
TGCGCCAGCAGCCTCTCCGGGACTAGCGGGGTGGCAGATACGCAGTATTTT
CASSLSGTSGVADTQYF
>TRBJ2-7|-|TRBV7-9|-
TGTGCCAGCACCACGGGGGACGCCGAGCAGTACTTC
CASTTGDAEQYF
>TRBJ2-5|TRBD1|TRBV7-6|-
TGTGCCAGCAGCTTGGGACAGGGTTTTGAGACCCAGTACTTC
CASSLGQGFETQYF
>TRBJ2-5|TRBD1|TRBV10-3|-
TGTGCCATCATGCAGACAGGGGGTGAGACCCAGTACTTC
CAIMQTGGETQYF
>TRBJ2-1|TRBD2|TRBV4-3|-
TGCGCCAGCAGCCAAGATCCCAGCGGGGGATACAATGAGCAGTTCTTC
CASSQDPSGGYNEQFF
>TRBJ2-3|TRBD1|TRBV7-9|once
TGTGCCAGCAGCTTATTCCTTCGGACAGGTAGCACAGATACGCAGTATTTT
CASSLFLRTGSTDTQYF
>TRBJ1-4|TRBD1|TRBV19|-
TGTGCCAGTAGTATCGACTCAGGGGGCTTGACTAATGAAAAACTGTTTTTT
CASSIDSGGLTNEKLFF